The 7 T cell receptor beta chains given below trace back to one sample, sequenced in a study of shared clonotypes between healthy human individuals. Assay: immunoSEQ multiplex PCR; the TCRdb copy retains only in-frame clones and omits some. The sample has more than 1,200,000 clones; approximately 98.5% are singletons. Sequenced: naive CD4+ T cells sorted from blood. As to subset: CD45RA+ positively selected. These receptors were obtained from a man younger than 45 in good health.

The chain carries TRBV9 and TRBJ2-1; a weak D match, TRBD1 (5 bases). The germline CDR1 and CDR2 sequences are SGDLS and YYNGEE. The CDR3 is 16 residues long. The V end was cut by 3 bases, the J end by 5 bases, with 18 bases between. CDR3: CASSGGQGQGNNEQFF. CDR3 bases: TGTGCCAGCAGCGGTGGTCAAGGTCAGGGAAACAATGAGCAGTTCTTC. Looking up the rest from reference TRBV9 and TRBJ2-1 gives the full variable domain: DSGVTQTPKHLITATGQRVTLRCSPRSGDLSVYWYQQSLDQGLQFLIQYYNGEERAKGNILERFSAQQFPDLHSELNLSSLELGDSALYFCASSGGQGQGNNEQFFGPGTRLTVL.

V and J are TRBV9 and TRBJ2-1; the D gene is possibly TRBD2 (5 bases). This CDR3 is built from 15 residues. Germline CDR1 reads SGDLS; CDR2 reads YYNGEE. The V end was cut by 0 bases, the J end by 4 bases, with 11 bases between. CDR3 nucleotide sequence: TGTGCCAGCAGCGTAGAACTAGTGGGATACAATGAGCAGTTCTTC. Protein product: CASSVELVGYNEQFF.

This sequence joins TRBV7-8 and TRBJ2-4, with D possibly being TRBD2 (5 bases). Trimming removed 5 bases at V and 0 bases at J, with 23 bases between. Germline lookup yields CDR1 SGHVS and CDR2 FQNEAQ. The CDR3 consists of 19 residues. The CDR3 sequence: CASSRDIASTLEAKNIQYF. CDR3 DNA: TGTGCCAGCAGCCGAGATATAGCGTCTACACTTGAAGCCAAAAACATTCAGTACTTC.

The rearrangement uses TRBV6-1 and TRBJ2-5; 9 positions match TRBD2. CDR1 and CDR2 from the germline V gene are MNHNS and SASEGT. V gave up 3 bases and J gave up 5 bases; unmatched junction bases: 10. The CDR3 extends over 16 amino acids. The CDR3 loop reads CASSEGGRAGWETQYF. In nucleotides, the CDR3 is TGTGCCAGCAGTGAGGGCGGGAGGGCAGGCTGGGAGACCCAGTACTTC.

V and J are TRBV5-1 and TRBJ2-7; the D is unclear. Germline loops: CDR1 SGHRS, CDR2 YFSETQ. The V and J ends lost 5 bases and 4 bases respectively, with 10 bases between them. The CDR3 runs 12 residues. The CDR3 bases are TGCGCCAGCAGTTCCGCCGGGTACGAGCAGTACTTC. Its translation is CASSSAGYEQYF.

The gene calls are TRBV4-1 and TRBJ2-3; D unresolved. The CDR3 is 13 amino acids. Trimming took 3 bases from V and 7 from J, leaving 11 bases between them. Germline V gene data show CDR1 as MGHRA and CDR2 as YSYEKL. The CDR3 here is CASSQLNSNTQYF. The CDR3, as DNA: TGCGCCAGCAGCCAGCTCAATTCGAATACGCAGTATTTT.

The genes are TRBV5-1 and TRBJ1-1, with D perhaps TRBD1 (6 bases). Germline V gene data show CDR1 as SGHRS and CDR2 as YFSETQ. The CDR3 runs to 15 residues. Deletions cut 4 bases from V and 0 bases from J, with 13 bases between. The CDR3, as DNA: TGCGCCAGCAGCGAGGGACACCTCATGAACACTGAAGCTTTCTTT. This codes for CASSEGHLMNTEAFF.